One sample yielded the 20 T cell receptor beta chains listed below, sequenced in a study of cytomegalovirus exposure and HLA in healthy donors. The PCR had 60 Vbeta and 13 Jbeta primers. TCRdb's copy holds only in-frame clones and misses some; the assay was immunoSEQ multiplex PCR. The sample gives 74,000 or so clones, around 80% of which show up once; approximately 3% is in the top ten. Sequences were obtained from PBMCs. The receptors originated from a man in his fifties in good health and CMV-seropositive.

The rearrangement links TRBV5-5 to TRBJ1-2, with D perhaps TRBD1 (6 bases). Germline values: CDR1 SGHKS, CDR2 YYEKEE (reference sequence). Trimming stripped 4 bases from V and 5 bases from J, with 9 bases between. This CDR3 region has 12 residues. For the CDR3, the DNA is TGTGCCAGCAGCACAACAGGGTATGGCTACACCTTC. Protein: CASSTTGYGYTF.

V and J are TRBV13 and TRBJ1-4; 8 bases agree with TRBD1. V lost 5 bases to trimming and J lost 8 bases; unmatched junction nucleotides: 4. The CDR3 is made up of 13 amino acids. CDR1 and CDR2 from the germline V gene are PRHDT and FYEKMQ (reference sequence). CDR3 protein: CASSQGAPEKLFF. The CDR3 DNA is TGTGCCAGCAGCCAGGGGGCTCCGGAAAAACTGTTTTTT.

The rearrangement links TRBV11-2 to TRBJ1-3; no clear D gene. CDR1 and CDR2 from the germline V gene are SGHAT and FQNNGV. The V and J ends lost 5 bases and 0 bases respectively, with 5 bases between them. This CDR3 spans 13 amino acids. CDR3 bases: TGTGCCAGCAGCACATTCTCTGGAAACACCATATATTTT. Translating it yields CASSTFSGNTIYF.

The chain is built from TRBV2 and TRBJ2-2; 12 bases match TRBD2. The J segment lost 7 bases and the V segment lost 6 bases, leaving 3 bases of the junction unmatched. The CDR3 runs 14 residues. From germline, CDR1 is SNHLY and CDR2 FYNNEI. Here the CDR3 reads CASRRLAGDGELFF. The CDR3 region has the DNA TGTGCCAGCAGACGACTAGCGGGAGACGGGGAGCTGTTTTTT.

The chain has TRBV15 and TRBJ1-5; TRBD1 is a possible D gene (5 bases). Per germline, CDR1 LNHNV and CDR2 YYDKDF (reference sequence). Between the trimmed V and J ends, which lost 0 bases and 4 bases, there was a span of 10 bases. The CDR3 covers 15 residues. CDR3 protein: CATSRDRDLNQPQHF. The CDR3 coding sequence is TGTGCCACCAGCAGAGATCGGGACTTAAATCAGCCCCAGCATTTT.

This clone was counted a few times. This chain joins TRBV7-2 and TRBJ2-5, with 7 positions matching TRBD1. The CDR3 has 16 amino acids. Germline V gives CDR1 SGHTA, CDR2 FQGNSA. The V and J ends lost 6 bases and 1 base, in that order; junction bases with no gene match: 11. The CDR3 region is CASRPRQGGGQETQYF. The CDR3 nucleotides are TGTGCCAGCAGACCTAGACAGGGCGGAGGCCAAGAGACCCAGTACTTC.

This clone is a singleton in its sample. The J gene is TRBJ1-1, the V gene TRBV9, with D possibly TRBD1 on 6 matching bases. The CDR3 totals 14 residues. V shed 0 bases and J shed 4 bases, with 10 bases lying between them. CDR1 and CDR2 from the germline V gene are SGDLS and YYNGEE. The chain's CDR3 is CASSVEDSSTEAFF. As DNA, the CDR3 is TGTGCCAGCAGCGTAGAGGACAGTAGCACTGAAGCTTTCTTT.

The rearrangement links TRBV6-1 to TRBJ1-2; 8 nucleotides agree with TRBD1. V shed 1 base, J shed 6 bases, and the junction held 4 bases outside the gene matches. Germline loops: CDR1 MNHNS, CDR2 SASEGT. The CDR3 extends over 14 amino acids. The DNA of the CDR3 is TGTGCCAGCAGTGAAGAAGCAGGGGGCCATGGCTACACCTTC. Protein product: CASSEEAGGHGYTF.

This sequence joins TRBV7-2 and TRBJ2-2, with a possible D match to TRBD1 (6 bases). Trimming cost V 4 bases and J 3 bases, with 18 bases left between them. The CDR3 totals 17 residues. CDR1 and CDR2 from the germline V gene are SGHTA and FQGNSA. The CDR3 region has the DNA TGTGCCAGCAGCTCACGGGACATATCTTTTTACACCGGGGAGCTGTTTTTT. Translating gives CASSSRDISFYTGELFF.

Here the CDR3 reads CASTTEGYGYTF. Here the CDR3 DNA reads TGTGCCAGCACAACAGAGGGCTATGGCTACACCTTC. The chain recombines TRBV5-6 with TRBJ1-2; no firm D call. V lost 6 bases and J 4 bases, leaving 10 bases between the germline ends. There are 12 residues in the CDR3. Germline CDR1 reads SGHDT; CDR2 reads YYEEEE.

This chain connects TRBV7-6 to TRBJ2-5, with D maybe TRBD1 (6 bases). The J call may be faulty, since TRBJ2-7 better matches the DNA end. CDR3 length: 17 residues. The germline gives CDR1 SGHVS, CDR2 FNYEAQ. As DNA, the CDR3 is TGTGCCAGCAGCTTAGACCGGGACACCCAATCTTCCTACGAGCAGTACTTC. Its translation is CASSLDRDTQSSYEQYF.

The chain has TRBV19 and TRBJ1-5; perhaps TRBD1 as D (5 bases). Trimming stripped 1 base from V and 2 bases from J, with 15 bases between. Germline CDR1 and CDR2: LNHDA and SQIVND (reference sequence). The CDR3 runs to 17 residues. The chain's CDR3 is CASSIAGPSYGNQPQHF. For the CDR3, the DNA is TGTGCCAGTAGTATAGCAGGGCCCAGTTATGGCAATCAGCCCCAGCATTTT. Supplemented by reference TRBV19 and TRBJ1-5, the full variable domain reads DGGITQSPKYLFRKEGQNVTLSCEQNLNHDAMYWYRQDPGQGLRLIYYSQIVNDFQKGDIAEGYSVSREKKESFPLTVTSAQKNPTAFYLCASSIAGPSYGNQPQHFGDGTRLSIL.

The chain uses TRBV14 and TRBJ2-5; 12 bases match TRBD2. Germline values: CDR1 SGHDN, CDR2 FVKESK. This CDR3 region has 15 residues. The J segment lost 5 bases and the V segment lost 6 bases, leaving 7 bases of the junction unmatched. CDR3 protein: CASSRLAGVDETQYF. CDR3 DNA: TGTGCCAGCAGTCGACTAGCGGGAGTTGATGAGACCCAGTACTTC.

Written as DNA, the CDR3 is TGTGCCAGCAGTCGGTCGGCCAGGGTCATGAACACTGAAGCTTTCTTT. Its translation is CASSRSARVMNTEAFF. This chain uses TRBV27 with TRBJ1-1; D is possibly TRBD1 (5 bases). With 5 bases removed from V and 0 bases from J, the gap between germline ends came to 16 bases. Germline V gene data show CDR1 as MNHEY and CDR2 as SMNVEV (reference sequence). The CDR3 runs to 16 residues.

V gene TRBV12-5 combines with J gene TRBJ1-1; 8 nucleotides align to TRBD1. From germline, CDR1 is LGHNT and CDR2 FRNRAP. The CDR3 is made up of 17 amino acids. V dropped 4 bases and J dropped 0; count of bases not matched to a gene: 10. Written as DNA, the CDR3 is TGTGCTAGTGGTTCCCTTCGACAGGGGCCAATGAACACTGAAGCTTTCTTT. Its protein is CASGSLRQGPMNTEAFF.

The sample holds a few counts of this clone. CDR3 loop: CASRDQGGYGYTF. The DNA for the CDR3 is TGTGCCAGCAGGGATCAGGGTGGATATGGCTACACCTTC. The chain recombines TRBV5-5 with TRBJ1-2, with D tentatively TRBD1 (5 bases). Germline V lookup: CDR1 SGHKS, CDR2 YYEKEE (reference sequence). The CDR3 length is 13 residues. Trimming cost V 5 bases and J 5 bases, with 13 bases left between them.

This clone appeared a few times. One end of the junction varies from germline; a read error may be responsible. The gene calls are TRBV7-9 and TRBJ1-2; D gene uncertain. CDR1 SEHNR and CDR2 FQNEAQ come from the germline V gene (reference sequence). The CDR3 consists of 16 residues. CDR3 DNA: TGTTCCAGCAGCTCATTCGAGACACCGACAATCACTGGCTACACCTTC. Translating it yields CSSSSFETPTITGYTF.

CDR3: CASSLEQGWNYGYTF. The CDR3 nucleotides read TGTGCCAGCAGCTTAGAGCAGGGTTGGAACTATGGCTACACCTTC. The chain has TRBV11-2 and TRBJ1-2, with a weak D call TRBD1 (5 bases). V lost 0 bases and J 2 bases, leaving 10 bases between the germline ends. From germline, CDR1 is SGHAT and CDR2 FQNNGV. The CDR3 consists of 15 residues.

This clone was observed a few times. The genes are TRBV6-4 and TRBJ2-2, with 8 bases that match TRBD2. This CDR3 contains 14 residues. The germline V gene has CDR1 MRHNA and CDR2 SNTAGT. J gave up 7 bases and V 0 bases, and 1 base lay outside the gene matches. The CDR3 sequence: CASSDSGTSGELFF. Here the CDR3 DNA reads TGTGCCAGCAGTGACTCGGGGACTAGCGGGGAGCTGTTTTTT.

This chain uses TRBV11-3 with TRBJ2-3; the match to TRBD2 covers 10 bases. Germline loops: CDR1 SGHNT, CDR2 YENEEA. The CDR3 covers 17 residues. V trimming: 0 bases; J trimming: 2 bases; junction bases outside the gene matches: 5. The CDR3 sequence is CASSLDLTSGNTDTQYF. CDR3 bases: TGTGCCAGCAGCTTAGATCTTACTAGCGGGAACACAGATACGCAGTATTTT.